Below, one TCR beta chain is given with its context. TCRdb keeps only in-frame clones here, not all; method: immunoSEQ multiplex PCR. The sample consists of 70,000 to 90,000 clones, roughly 80% of them appearing once. The data are from a study of OX40 agonist ivuxolimab in advanced cancers. Trimming removed 0 bases from V and 0 bases from J, with 8 bases in between. Germline V lookup: CDR1 SGHRS, CDR2 YFSETQ. The CDR3 sequence is 15 residues long. The material sequenced was CD4+ or CD8+ T cells sorted from blood, taken in a trial of the OX40 agonist ivuxolimab. This rearrangement joins TRBV5-1 to TRBJ2-3; a weak D match, TRBD2 (5 bases). The TCR was taken from an adult with an advanced solid tumor such as melanoma, head and neck, liver or kidney cancer. Here the CDR3 reads CASSLARTSTDTQYF. The DNA for the CDR3 is TGCGCCAGCAGCTTGGCCAGGACTAGCACAGATACGCAGTATTTT.